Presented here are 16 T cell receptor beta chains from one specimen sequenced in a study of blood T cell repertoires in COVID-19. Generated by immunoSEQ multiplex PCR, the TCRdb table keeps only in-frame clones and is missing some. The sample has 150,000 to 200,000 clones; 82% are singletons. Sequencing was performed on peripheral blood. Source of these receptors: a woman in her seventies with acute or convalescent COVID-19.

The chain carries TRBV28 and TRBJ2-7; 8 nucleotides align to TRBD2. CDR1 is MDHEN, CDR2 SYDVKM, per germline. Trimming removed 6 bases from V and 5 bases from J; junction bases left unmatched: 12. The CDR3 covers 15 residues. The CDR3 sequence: CASSRGGQGWNEQYF. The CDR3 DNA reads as TGTGCCAGCAGCCGGGGGGGGCAGGGTTGGAACGAGCAGTACTTC.

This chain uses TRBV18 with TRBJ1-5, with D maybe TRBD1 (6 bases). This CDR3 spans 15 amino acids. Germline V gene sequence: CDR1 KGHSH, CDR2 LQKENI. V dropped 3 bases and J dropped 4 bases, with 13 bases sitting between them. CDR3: CASSPGQSFNQPQHF. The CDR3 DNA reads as TGTGCCAGCTCACCTGGACAGTCATTTAATCAGCCCCAGCATTTT.

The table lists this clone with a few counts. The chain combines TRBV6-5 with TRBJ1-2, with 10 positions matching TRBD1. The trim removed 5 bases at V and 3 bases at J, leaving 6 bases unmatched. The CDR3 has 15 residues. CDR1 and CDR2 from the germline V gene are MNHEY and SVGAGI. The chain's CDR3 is CASSPRQGADYGYTF. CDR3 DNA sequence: TGTGCCAGCAGTCCCCGACAGGGGGCGGACTATGGCTACACCTTC.

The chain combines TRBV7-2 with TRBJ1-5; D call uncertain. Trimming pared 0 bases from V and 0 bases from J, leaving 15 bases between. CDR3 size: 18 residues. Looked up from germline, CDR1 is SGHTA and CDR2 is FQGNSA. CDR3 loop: CASSLALRGSHSNQPQHF. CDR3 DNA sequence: TGTGCCAGCAGCTTAGCTCTTCGGGGTAGTCATAGCAATCAGCCCCAGCATTTT. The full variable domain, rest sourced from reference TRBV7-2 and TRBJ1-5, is GAGVSQSPSNKVTEKGKDVELRCDPISGHTALYWYRQSLGQGLEFLIYFQGNSAPDKSGLPSDRFSAERTGGSVSTLTIQRTQQEDSAVYLCASSLALRGSHSNQPQHFGDGTRLSIL.

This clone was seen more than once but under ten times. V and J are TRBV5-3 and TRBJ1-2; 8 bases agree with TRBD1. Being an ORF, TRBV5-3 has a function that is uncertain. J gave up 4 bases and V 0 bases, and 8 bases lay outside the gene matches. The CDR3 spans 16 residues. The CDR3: CARSLERDRSSYGYTF. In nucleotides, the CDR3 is TGTGCCAGAAGCTTGGAGAGGGACAGGAGTTCCTATGGCTACACCTTC.

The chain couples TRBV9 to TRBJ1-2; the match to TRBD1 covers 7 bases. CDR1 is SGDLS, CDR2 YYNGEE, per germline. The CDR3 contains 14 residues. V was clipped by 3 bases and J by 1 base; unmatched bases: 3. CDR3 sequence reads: CASSARDSNYGYTF. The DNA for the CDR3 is TGTGCCAGCAGCGCCCGGGACAGTAACTATGGCTACACCTTC.

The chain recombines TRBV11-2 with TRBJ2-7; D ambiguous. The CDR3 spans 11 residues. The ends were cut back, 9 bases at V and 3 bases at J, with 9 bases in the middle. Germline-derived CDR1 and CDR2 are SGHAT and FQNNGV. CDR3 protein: CARRLLYEQYF. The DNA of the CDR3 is TGTGCCAGGAGACTCCTCTACGAGCAGTACTTC.

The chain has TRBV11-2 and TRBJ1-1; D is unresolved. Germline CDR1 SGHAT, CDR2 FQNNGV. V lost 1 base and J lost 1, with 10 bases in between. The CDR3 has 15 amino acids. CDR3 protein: CASSLVGTPNTEAFF. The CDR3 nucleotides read TGTGCCAGCAGCTTAGTTGGCACCCCGAACACTGAAGCTTTCTTT.

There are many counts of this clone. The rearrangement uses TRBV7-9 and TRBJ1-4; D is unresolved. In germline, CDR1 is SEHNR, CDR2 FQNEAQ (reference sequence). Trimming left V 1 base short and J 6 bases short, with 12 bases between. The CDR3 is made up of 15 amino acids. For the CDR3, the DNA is TGTGCCAGCAGCTTAGGTCGGAGGAGGGATGAAAAACTGTTTTTT. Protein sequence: CASSLGRRRDEKLFF.

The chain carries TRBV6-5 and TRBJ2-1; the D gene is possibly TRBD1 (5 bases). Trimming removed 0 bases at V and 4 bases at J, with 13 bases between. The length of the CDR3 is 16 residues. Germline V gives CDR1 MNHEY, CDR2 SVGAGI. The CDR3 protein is CASSYSARVPYNEQFF. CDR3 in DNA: TGTGCCAGCAGTTACTCCGCCAGGGTCCCTTACAATGAGCAGTTCTTC.

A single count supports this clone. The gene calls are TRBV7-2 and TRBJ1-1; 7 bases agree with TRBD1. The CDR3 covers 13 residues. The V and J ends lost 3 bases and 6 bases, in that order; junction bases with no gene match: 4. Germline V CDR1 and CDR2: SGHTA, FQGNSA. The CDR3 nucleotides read TGTGCCAGCAGCTTCGACAGGGTCGCTGAAGCTTTCTTT. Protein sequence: CASSFDRVAEAFF.

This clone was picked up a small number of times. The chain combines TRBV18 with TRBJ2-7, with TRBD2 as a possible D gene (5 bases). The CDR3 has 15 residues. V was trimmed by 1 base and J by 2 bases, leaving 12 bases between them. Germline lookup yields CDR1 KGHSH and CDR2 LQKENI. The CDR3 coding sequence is TGTGCCAGCTCACCACTCAGAGAGGGAACCTACGAGCAGTACTTC. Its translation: CASSPLREGTYEQYF.

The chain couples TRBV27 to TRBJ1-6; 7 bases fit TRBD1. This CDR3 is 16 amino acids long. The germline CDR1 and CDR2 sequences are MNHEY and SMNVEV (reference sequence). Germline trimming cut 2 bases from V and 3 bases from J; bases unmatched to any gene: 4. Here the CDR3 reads CASSLQTGDYNSPLHF. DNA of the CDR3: TGTGCCAGCAGTTTACAAACAGGGGACTATAATTCACCCCTCCACTTT.

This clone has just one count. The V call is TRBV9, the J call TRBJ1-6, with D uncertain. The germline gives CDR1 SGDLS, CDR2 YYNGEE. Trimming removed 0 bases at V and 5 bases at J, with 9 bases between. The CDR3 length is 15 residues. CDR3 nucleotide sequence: TGTGCCAGCAGCGTAGGCTCAGGCCATAATTCACCCCTCCACTTT. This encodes CASSVGSGHNSPLHF.

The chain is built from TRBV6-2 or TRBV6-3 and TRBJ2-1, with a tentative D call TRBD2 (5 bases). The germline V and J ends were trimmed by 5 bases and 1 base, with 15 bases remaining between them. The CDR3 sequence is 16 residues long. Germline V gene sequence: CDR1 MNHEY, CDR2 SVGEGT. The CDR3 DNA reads TGTGCCAGCAGTAGGAGCGGCGGTCTGTCCTACAATGAGCAGTTCTTC. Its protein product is CASSRSGGLSYNEQFF.

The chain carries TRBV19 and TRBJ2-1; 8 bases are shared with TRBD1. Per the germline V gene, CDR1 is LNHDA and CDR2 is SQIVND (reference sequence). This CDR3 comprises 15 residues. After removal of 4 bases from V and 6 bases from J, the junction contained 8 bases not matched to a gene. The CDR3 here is CASSRELQGGNEQFF. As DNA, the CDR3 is TGTGCCAGTAGTAGGGAGTTACAGGGGGGCAATGAGCAGTTCTTC.